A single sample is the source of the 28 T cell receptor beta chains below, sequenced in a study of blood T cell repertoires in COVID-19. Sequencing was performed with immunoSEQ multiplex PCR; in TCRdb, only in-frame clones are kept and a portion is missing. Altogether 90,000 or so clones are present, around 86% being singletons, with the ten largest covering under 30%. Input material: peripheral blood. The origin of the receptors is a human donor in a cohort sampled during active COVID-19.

CDR3 coding DNA: TGTGCCAGCAGCCAAGGACTAGCGGGCACGTGGGAGACCCAGTACTTC. This encodes CASSQGLAGTWETQYF. V and J are TRBV16 and TRBJ2-5; 11 bases fit TRBD2. Germline values: CDR1 KGHSY, CDR2 FQNENV. The junction had 7 bases not matched to a gene; V was cut back by 2 bases and J by 5 bases. The CDR3 extends over 16 amino acids.

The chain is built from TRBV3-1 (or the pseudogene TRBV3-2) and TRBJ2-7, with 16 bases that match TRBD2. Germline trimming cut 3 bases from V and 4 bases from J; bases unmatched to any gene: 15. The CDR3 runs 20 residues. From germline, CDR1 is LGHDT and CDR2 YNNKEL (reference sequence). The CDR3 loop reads CASSHRGTSGRDLEGYEQYF. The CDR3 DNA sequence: TGTGCCAGCAGCCACCGTGGGACTAGCGGGAGGGACCTAGAGGGGTACGAGCAGTACTTC.

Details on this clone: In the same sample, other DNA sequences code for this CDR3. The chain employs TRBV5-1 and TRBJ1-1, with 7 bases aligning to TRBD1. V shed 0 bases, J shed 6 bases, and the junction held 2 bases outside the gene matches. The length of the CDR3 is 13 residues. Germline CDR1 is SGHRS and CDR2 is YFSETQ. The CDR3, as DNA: TGCGCCAGCAGCTTGGGACAGGGCTCTGAAGCTTTCTTT. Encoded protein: CASSLGQGSEAFF. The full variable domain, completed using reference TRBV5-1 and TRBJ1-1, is KAGVTQTPRYLIKTRGQQVTLSCSPISGHRSVSWYQQTPGQGLQFLFEYFSETQRNKGNFPGRFSGRQFSNSRSEMNVSTLELGDSALYLCASSLGQGSEAFFGQGTRLTVV.

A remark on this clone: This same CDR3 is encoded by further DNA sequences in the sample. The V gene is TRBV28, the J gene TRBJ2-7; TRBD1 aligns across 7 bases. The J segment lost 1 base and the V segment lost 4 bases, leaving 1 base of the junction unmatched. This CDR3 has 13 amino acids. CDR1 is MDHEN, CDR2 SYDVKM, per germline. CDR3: CASSSGQSYEQYF. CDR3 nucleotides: TGTGCCAGCAGTTCGGGACAGTCCTACGAGCAGTACTTC.

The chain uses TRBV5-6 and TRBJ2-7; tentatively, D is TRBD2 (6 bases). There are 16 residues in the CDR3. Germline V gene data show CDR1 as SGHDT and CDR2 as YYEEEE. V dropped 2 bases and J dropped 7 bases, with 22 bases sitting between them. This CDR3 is CASSLRTGTPYVEQYF. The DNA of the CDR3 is TGTGCCAGCAGCTTAAGAACCGGGACTCCCTATGTAGAGCAGTACTTC.

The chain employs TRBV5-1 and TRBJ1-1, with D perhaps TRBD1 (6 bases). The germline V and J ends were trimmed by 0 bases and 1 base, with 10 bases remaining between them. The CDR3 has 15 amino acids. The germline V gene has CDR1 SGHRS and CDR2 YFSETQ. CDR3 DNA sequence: TGCGCCAGCAGCTTGGAGGGACATTCGAACACTGAAGCTTTCTTT. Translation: CASSLEGHSNTEAFF.

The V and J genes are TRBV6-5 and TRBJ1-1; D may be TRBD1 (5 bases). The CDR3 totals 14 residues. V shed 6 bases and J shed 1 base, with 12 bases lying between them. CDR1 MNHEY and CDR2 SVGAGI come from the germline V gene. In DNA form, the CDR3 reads TGTGCCAGCAGCCCCAGGGTGGCGAACACTGAAGCTTTCTTT. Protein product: CASSPRVANTEAFF.

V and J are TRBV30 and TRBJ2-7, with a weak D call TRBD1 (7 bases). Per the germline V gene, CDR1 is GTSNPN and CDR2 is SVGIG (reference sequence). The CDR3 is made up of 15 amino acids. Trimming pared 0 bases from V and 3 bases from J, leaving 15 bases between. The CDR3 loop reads CAWSVGGGVRYEQYF. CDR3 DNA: TGTGCCTGGAGTGTTGGAGGGGGCGTTCGCTACGAGCAGTACTTC. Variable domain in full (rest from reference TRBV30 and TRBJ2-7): SQTIHQWPATLVQPVGSPLSLECTVEGTSNPNLYWYRQAAGRGLQLLFYSVGIGQISSEVPQNLSASRPQDRQFILSSKKLLLSDSGFYLCAWSVGGGVRYEQYFGPGTRLTVT.

Written as DNA, the CDR3 is TGTGCCAGCAGCGTAGATCATCGGCGGGTTGGCACTGAAGCTTTCTTT. It codes for CASSVDHRRVGTEAFF. The chain carries TRBV9 and TRBJ1-1; D ambiguous. The CDR3 spans 16 residues. Germline CDR1 is SGDLS and CDR2 is YYNGEE. With 0 bases removed from V and 4 bases from J, the gap between germline ends came to 16 bases.

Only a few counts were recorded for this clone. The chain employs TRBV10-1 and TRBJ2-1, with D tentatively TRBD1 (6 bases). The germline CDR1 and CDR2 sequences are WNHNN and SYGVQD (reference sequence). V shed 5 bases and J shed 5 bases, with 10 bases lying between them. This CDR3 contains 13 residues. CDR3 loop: CASSSDSDNEQFF. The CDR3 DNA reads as TGCGCCAGCAGTTCGGACAGCGACAATGAGCAGTTCTTC.

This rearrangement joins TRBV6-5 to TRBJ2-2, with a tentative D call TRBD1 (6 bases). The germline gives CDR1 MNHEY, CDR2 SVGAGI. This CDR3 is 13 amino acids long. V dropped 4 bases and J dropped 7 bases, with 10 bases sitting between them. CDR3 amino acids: CASSSVRGGELFF. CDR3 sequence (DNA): TGTGCCAGCAGTTCCGTCAGGGGCGGGGAGCTGTTTTTT.

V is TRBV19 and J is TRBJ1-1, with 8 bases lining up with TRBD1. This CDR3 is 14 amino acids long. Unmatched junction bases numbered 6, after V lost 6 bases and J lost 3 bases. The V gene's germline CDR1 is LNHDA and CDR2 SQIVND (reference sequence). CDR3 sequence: CASSQGAIYTEAFF. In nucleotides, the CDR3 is TGTGCCAGTAGCCAGGGGGCAATTTACACTGAAGCTTTCTTT.

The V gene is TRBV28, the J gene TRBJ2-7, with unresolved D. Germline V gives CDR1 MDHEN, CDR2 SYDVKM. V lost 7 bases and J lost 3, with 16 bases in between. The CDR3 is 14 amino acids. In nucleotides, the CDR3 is TGTGCCAGCACTATCGGTTCCCTTGGCTACGAGCAGTACTTC. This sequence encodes CASTIGSLGYEQYF.

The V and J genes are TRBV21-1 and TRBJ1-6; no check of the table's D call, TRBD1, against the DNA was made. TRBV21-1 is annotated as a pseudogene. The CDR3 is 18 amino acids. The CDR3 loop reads CASSKGSAGANYNSPLHF. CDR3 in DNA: TGTGCCAGCAGCAAGGGGTCAGCAGGGGCCAACTATAATTCACCCCTCCACTTT.

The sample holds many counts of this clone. CDR3 in amino acids: CASSAETSFYEQYF. The CDR3 DNA sequence: TGCGCCAGCAGCGCGGAGACGAGCTTCTACGAGCAGTACTTC. The V call is TRBV5-1, the J call TRBJ2-7; D ambiguous. In germline, CDR1 is SGHRS, CDR2 YFSETQ. Deletions cut 4 bases from V and 3 bases from J, with 14 bases between. The CDR3 has 14 amino acids.

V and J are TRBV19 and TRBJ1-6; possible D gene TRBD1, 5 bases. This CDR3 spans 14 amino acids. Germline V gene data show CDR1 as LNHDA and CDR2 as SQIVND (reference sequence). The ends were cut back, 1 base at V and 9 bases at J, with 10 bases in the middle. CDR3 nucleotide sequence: TGTGCCAGTAGTATAGCAGGGATCGGTTCACCCCTCCACTTT. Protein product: CASSIAGIGSPLHF.

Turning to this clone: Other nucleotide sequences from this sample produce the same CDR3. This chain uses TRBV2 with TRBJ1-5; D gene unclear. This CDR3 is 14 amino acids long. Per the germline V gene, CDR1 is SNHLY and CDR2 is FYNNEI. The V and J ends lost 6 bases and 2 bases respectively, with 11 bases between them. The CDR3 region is CASSDGQRNQPQHF. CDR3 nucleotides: TGTGCCAGCAGCGATGGGCAGCGCAATCAGCCCCAGCATTTT.

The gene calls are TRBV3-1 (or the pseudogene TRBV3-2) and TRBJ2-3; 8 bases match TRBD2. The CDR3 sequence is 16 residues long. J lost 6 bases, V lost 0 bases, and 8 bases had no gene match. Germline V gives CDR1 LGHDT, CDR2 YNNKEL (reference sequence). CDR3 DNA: TGTGCCAGCAGCCAAGAGTGGGCGGGAGGAGGGGATACGCAGTATTTT. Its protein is CASSQEWAGGGDTQYF.

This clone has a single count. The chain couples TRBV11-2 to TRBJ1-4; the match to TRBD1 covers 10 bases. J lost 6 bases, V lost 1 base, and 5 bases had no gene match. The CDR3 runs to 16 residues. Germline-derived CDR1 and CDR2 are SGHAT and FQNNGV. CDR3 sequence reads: CASSLAGTGVDEKLFF. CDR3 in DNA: TGTGCCAGCAGCTTAGCTGGGACAGGGGTGGATGAAAAACTGTTTTTT.

The CDR3, as DNA: TGTGCCAGCTCACCACAAGCGGGCACCGGGGAGCTGTTTTTT. It translates to CASSPQAGTGELFF. The chain combines TRBV18 with TRBJ2-2; TRBD2 might be the D (6 bases). Germline-derived CDR1 and CDR2 are KGHSH and LQKENI. The ends were cut back, 1 base at V and 4 bases at J, with 7 bases in the middle. This CDR3 spans 14 amino acids.

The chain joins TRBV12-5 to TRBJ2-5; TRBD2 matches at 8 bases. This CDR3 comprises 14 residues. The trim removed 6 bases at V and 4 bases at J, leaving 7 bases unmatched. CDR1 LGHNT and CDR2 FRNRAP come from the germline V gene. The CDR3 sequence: CASGPGGGGETQYF. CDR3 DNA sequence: TGTGCTAGTGGCCCGGGGGGGGGCGGAGAGACCCAGTACTTC.

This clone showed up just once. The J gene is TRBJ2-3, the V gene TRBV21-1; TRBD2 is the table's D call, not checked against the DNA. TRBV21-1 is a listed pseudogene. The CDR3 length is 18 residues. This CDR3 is CASSKVDSGAFGTDTQYF. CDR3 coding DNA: TGTGCCAGCAGCAAAGTTGATAGCGGGGCCTTTGGCACAGATACGCAGTATTTT.

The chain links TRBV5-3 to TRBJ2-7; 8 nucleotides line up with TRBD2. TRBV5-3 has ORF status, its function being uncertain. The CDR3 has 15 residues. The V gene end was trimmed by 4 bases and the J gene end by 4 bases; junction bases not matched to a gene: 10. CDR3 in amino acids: CARSSGGRGGYEQYF. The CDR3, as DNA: TGTGCCAGAAGCAGCGGGGGACGGGGGGGTTACGAGCAGTACTTC.

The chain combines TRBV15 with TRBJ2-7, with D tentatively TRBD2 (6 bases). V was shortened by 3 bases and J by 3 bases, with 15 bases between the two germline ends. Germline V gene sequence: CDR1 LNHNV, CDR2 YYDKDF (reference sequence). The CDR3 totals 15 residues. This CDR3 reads CATSSSPGLNYEQYF. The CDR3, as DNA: TGTGCCACCAGCAGCAGCCCGGGACTGAACTACGAGCAGTACTTC.

In DNA form, the CDR3 reads TGTGCCAGCAGTGACCCCACTAGCGGGACCTACGAGCAGTACTTC. Its protein product is CASSDPTSGTYEQYF. V usage is TRBV25-1 and J usage is TRBJ2-7; 10 bases fit TRBD2. Losses at the gene ends were 3 bases for V and 2 bases for J; bases not matched to a gene: 4. This CDR3 comprises 15 residues. Germline lookup yields CDR1 MGHDK and CDR2 SYGVNS.

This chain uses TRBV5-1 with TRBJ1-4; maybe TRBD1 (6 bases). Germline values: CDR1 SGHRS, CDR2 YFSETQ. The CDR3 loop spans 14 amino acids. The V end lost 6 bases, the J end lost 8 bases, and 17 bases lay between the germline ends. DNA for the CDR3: TGCGCCAGCACCCATGGGGGGGCGAAGGAAAAACTGTTTTTT. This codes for CASTHGGAKEKLFF. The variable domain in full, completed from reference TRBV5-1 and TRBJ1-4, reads KAGVTQTPRYLIKTRGQQVTLSCSPISGHRSVSWYQQTPGQGLQFLFEYFSETQRNKGNFPGRFSGRQFSNSRSEMNVSTLELGDSALYLCASTHGGAKEKLFFGSGTQLSVL.

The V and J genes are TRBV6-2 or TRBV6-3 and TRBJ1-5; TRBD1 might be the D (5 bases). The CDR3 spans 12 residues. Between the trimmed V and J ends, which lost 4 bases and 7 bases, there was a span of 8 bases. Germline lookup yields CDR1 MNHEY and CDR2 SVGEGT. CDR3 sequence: CASSFRVQPQHF. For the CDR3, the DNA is TGTGCCAGCAGTTTCAGGGTGCAGCCCCAGCATTTT.

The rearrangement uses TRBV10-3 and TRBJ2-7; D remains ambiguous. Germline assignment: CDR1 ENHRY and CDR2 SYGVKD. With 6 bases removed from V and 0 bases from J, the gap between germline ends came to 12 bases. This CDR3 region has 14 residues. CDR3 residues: CAISPLDNSYEQYF. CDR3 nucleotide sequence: TGTGCCATCAGCCCTCTTGACAACTCCTACGAGCAGTACTTC.